This passage covers 28 T cell receptor beta chains from one sample sequenced in a study of shared clonotypes between healthy human individuals. Here immunoSEQ multiplex PCR was the method, and the copy in TCRdb shows in-frame clones only, minus some. The sample contains some 500,000 clones, roughly 95% of which appear only once. The source material was naive CD4+ T cells sorted from blood. The subset is: CD45RA+ positively selected. Source of these receptors: a woman aged 30 to 39 in good health.

This clone appeared once. The chain employs TRBV5-1 and TRBJ1-6, with 7 bases matching TRBD1. Per germline, CDR1 SGHRS and CDR2 YFSETQ. This CDR3 contains 15 residues. V was clipped by 0 bases and J by 14 bases; unmatched bases: 11. The CDR3 region is CASSLALGQDSTLHF. CDR3 nucleotide sequence: TGCGCCAGCAGCTTGGCCCTCGGACAGGATTCTACCCTCCACTTT.

This clone was observed once. J is TRBJ2-1 and V is TRBV6-1, with 12 nucleotides matching TRBD1. V dropped 0 bases and J dropped 11; count of bases not matched to a gene: 8. The CDR3 runs 16 residues. In germline, CDR1 is MNHNS, CDR2 SASEGT. CDR3 loop: CASSEALGTGGPKQFF. CDR3 coding DNA: TGTGCCAGCAGTGAAGCCCTAGGGACAGGGGGCCCGAAGCAGTTCTTC.

This sequence joins TRBV6-4 and TRBJ2-3; 7 bases fit TRBD1. With V trimmed by 6 bases and J by 0 bases, 3 bases remained unmatched. The CDR3 contains 14 residues. Germline assignment: CDR1 MRHNA and CDR2 SNTAGT. The CDR3 coding sequence is TGTGCCAGCAGACCGGGACAGAGCACAGATACGCAGTATTTT. It specifies CASRPGQSTDTQYF.

Here the CDR3 DNA reads TGTGCCAGCAGCAAAGTAGCAAACCCCGACTATGGCTACACCTTC. Its protein product is CASSKVANPDYGYTF. The V call is TRBV21-1, the J call TRBJ1-2. TRBV21-1 is recorded as a pseudogene. CDR3 length: 15 residues.

The chain uses TRBV19 and TRBJ1-5; D is undetermined. The CDR3 length is 13 residues. Germline V CDR1 and CDR2: LNHDA, SQIVND (reference sequence). The germline V and J ends were trimmed by 3 bases and 5 bases, with 8 bases remaining between them. CDR3 region: CASSMFGDQPQHF. Written as DNA, the CDR3 is TGTGCCAGTAGTATGTTCGGGGATCAGCCCCAGCATTTT. The variable domain in full, completed from reference TRBV19 and TRBJ1-5, reads DGGITQSPKYLFRKEGQNVTLSCEQNLNHDAMYWYRQDPGQGLRLIYYSQIVNDFQKGDIAEGYSVSREKKESFPLTVTSAQKNPTAFYLCASSMFGDQPQHFGDGTRLSIL.

The gene calls are TRBV2 and TRBJ2-1, with a weak D call TRBD1 (5 bases). Germline V gene lookup returns CDR1 SNHLY and CDR2 FYNNEI. V lost 8 bases to trimming and J lost 7 bases, with 12 bases between them. This CDR3 region has 12 residues. The CDR3 nucleotides are TGTGCCAGCCGCCGCAGGGTGAATGAGCAGTTCTTC. It encodes CASRRRVNEQFF.

The chain joins TRBV7-8 to TRBJ2-7; D may match TRBD1 or TRBD2 (5 bases each). V lost 1 base and J lost 7, with 14 bases in between. Germline V gene data show CDR1 as SGHVS and CDR2 as FQNEAQ. This CDR3 contains 14 residues. CDR3 in DNA: TGTGCCAGCAGCTTAGGCAGGGACGTCTTTGAGCAGTACTTC. Protein: CASSLGRDVFEQYF.

This rearrangement joins TRBV10-3 to TRBJ2-2; TRBD2 matches 8 bases. This CDR3 is 17 amino acids long. Germline loops: CDR1 ENHRY, CDR2 SYGVKD. V lost 2 bases to trimming and J lost 5 bases; unmatched junction nucleotides: 10. CDR3: CAISENSGALGTGELFF. The CDR3 DNA reads as TGTGCCATCAGTGAGAATAGCGGGGCCCTGGGGACCGGGGAGCTGTTTTTT.

This rearrangement joins TRBV5-4 to TRBJ2-1, with D maybe TRBD1 (6 bases). CDR1 and CDR2 (germline): SGHNT, YYREEE (reference sequence). Trimming pared 3 bases from V and 3 bases from J, leaving 16 bases between. CDR3 size: 16 residues. This chain's CDR3 is CASSSSWTVSYNEQFF. CDR3 nucleotide sequence: TGTGCCAGCAGCTCGTCCTGGACAGTTAGCTACAATGAGCAGTTCTTC.

The chain carries TRBV28 and TRBJ2-1; 9 bases align to TRBD2. This CDR3 region has 21 residues. J lost 0 bases, V lost 7 bases, and 22 bases had no gene match. CDR1 MDHEN and CDR2 SYDVKM come from the germline V gene. Written as DNA, the CDR3 is TGTGCCAGCATCCCCTTAAGGGGGGCTAGCGGGGCTCTGCTCTCCTACAATGAGCAGTTCTTC. It encodes CASIPLRGASGALLSYNEQFF.

The chain joins TRBV6-1 to TRBJ1-5; D possibly corresponds to TRBD1 (6 bases). V gave up 4 bases and J gave up 0 bases, with 13 bases separating them. CDR3 length: 16 amino acids. Germline V gene data show CDR1 as MNHNS and CDR2 as SASEGT. The CDR3 sequence: CASSADRFGSNQPQHF. The CDR3 region has the DNA TGTGCCAGCAGTGCCGACAGGTTCGGTAGCAATCAGCCCCAGCATTTT.

The chain has TRBV11-2 and TRBJ2-6; D is unclear. V was pared by 5 bases and J by 0 bases, with 5 bases between. CDR1 and CDR2 from the germline V gene are SGHAT and FQNNGV. CDR3 length: 14 residues. The CDR3 here is CASSPPSGANVLTF. CDR3 sequence (DNA): TGTGCCAGCAGCCCCCCCTCTGGGGCCAACGTCCTGACTTTC.

This chain connects TRBV19 to TRBJ2-1, with 8 bases fitting TRBD2. The CDR3 extends over 15 amino acids. Germline assignment: CDR1 LNHDA and CDR2 SQIVND (reference sequence). Trimming cost V 4 bases and J 2 bases; bases outside gene matches: 4. CDR3 in DNA: TGTGCCAGTAGTACCAATAGCGGGACCTACAATGAGCAGTTCTTC. Translating it yields CASSTNSGTYNEQFF.

V is TRBV5-4 and J is TRBJ2-7; no reliable D call. The CDR3 is made up of 14 amino acids. V was trimmed by 0 bases and J by 0 bases, leaving 7 bases between them. Germline V gene lookup returns CDR1 SGHNT and CDR2 YYREEE (reference sequence). CDR3 amino acids: CASSLGLSSYEQYF. CDR3 nucleotides: TGTGCCAGCAGCTTGGGGTTAAGCTCCTACGAGCAGTACTTC. The complete variable domain, with remaining parts taken from reference TRBV5-4 and TRBJ2-7, reads ETGVTQSPTHLIKTRGQQVTLRCSSQSGHNTVSWYQQALGQGPQFIFQYYREEENGRGNFPPRFSGLQFPNYSSELNVNALELDDSALYLCASSLGLSSYEQYFGPGTRLTVT.

This chain joins TRBV19 and TRBJ2-7; no clear D. V was trimmed by 6 bases and J by 7 bases, leaving 10 bases between them. This CDR3 spans 11 amino acids. Germline-derived CDR1 and CDR2 are LNHDA and SQIVND (reference sequence). In DNA, the CDR3 is TGTGCCAGTAGAGGGTTCCGGGAGCAGTACTTC. Its translation: CASRGFREQYF.

V and J are TRBV10-3 and TRBJ1-1; a possible D gene is TRBD1 (5 bases). CDR1 and CDR2 from the germline V gene are ENHRY and SYGVKD. Trimming cost V 7 bases and J 3 bases, with 12 bases left between them. The CDR3 contains 13 residues. The CDR3 region has the DNA TGTGCCATCACCGAGGGGACGCACACTGAAGCTTTCTTT. This gives the protein CAITEGTHTEAFF.

The rearrangement joins TRBV28 to TRBJ2-1, with D tentatively TRBD1 or TRBD2 (5 bases each). Per the germline V gene, CDR1 is MDHEN and CDR2 is SYDVKM. The CDR3 is made up of 15 amino acids. The V gene lost 2 bases and the J gene lost 3 bases, with 11 bases spanning the gap. The CDR3 DNA sequence: TGTGCCAGCAGTTTAATGGGACCGCGCTACAATGAGCAGTTCTTC. This encodes CASSLMGPRYNEQFF. The whole variable domain, filled in from reference TRBV28 and TRBJ2-1, reads DVKVTQSSRYLVKRTGEKVFLECVQDMDHENMFWYRQDPGLGLRLIYFSYDVKMKEKGDIPEGYSVSREKKERFSLILESASTNQTSMYLCASSLMGPRYNEQFFGPGTRLTVL.

This clone was picked up one time. CDR3 in amino acids: CASSYRLAETYEQYF. CDR3 sequence (DNA): TGTGCCAGCAGTTACCGACTAGCGGAGACCTACGAGCAGTACTTC. The chain links TRBV6-6 to TRBJ2-7; TRBD2 agrees at 9 bases. The V gene end was trimmed by 2 bases and the J gene end by 2 bases; junction bases not matched to a gene: 4. This CDR3 has 15 residues. In germline, CDR1 is MNHNY, CDR2 SVGAGI (reference sequence).

On this clone itself: At one of its ends the junction is not consistent with the germline gene, which may arise from a read error. For the CDR3, the DNA is TGTGCCAGTACCATCCGAGGCTCTAGAAACACCATATATTTT. This sequence encodes CASTIRGSRNTIYF. The chain recombines TRBV19 with TRBJ1-3; D not certain. This CDR3 region has 14 residues. Germline V gene lookup returns CDR1 LNHDA and CDR2 SQIVND (reference sequence).

Here the CDR3 DNA reads TGTGCCAGCACGACCGCCGGGGGGTACAATAAAGAGACCCAGTACTTC. Translation gives CASTTAGGYNKETQYF. V gene TRBV28 combines with J gene TRBJ2-5, with TRBD2 matching 7 bases. Germline V CDR1 and CDR2: MDHEN, SYDVKM. The CDR3 runs to 16 residues. The trim removed 7 bases at V and 3 bases at J, leaving 14 bases unmatched.

This rearrangement joins TRBV2 to TRBJ2-7; 12 bases map to TRBD2. CDR1 and CDR2 (germline): SNHLY, FYNNEI. The J segment lost 5 bases and the V segment lost 3 bases, leaving 5 bases of the junction unmatched. The CDR3 sequence is 15 residues long. The CDR3 DNA follows: TGTGCCAGCAGTGACACTAGCGGGAGGACCCACGAGCAGTACTTC. Residues: CASSDTSGRTHEQYF.

The chain recombines TRBV5-1 with TRBJ1-4; 8 positions agree with TRBD1. J was trimmed by 4 bases and V by 1 base; bases with no gene match: 21. CDR1 is SGHRS and CDR2 is YFSETQ in the germline V gene. There are 21 residues in the CDR3. The CDR3 loop is CASSLSSKPGQAREVNEKLFF. Here the CDR3 DNA reads TGCGCCAGCAGCTTGTCATCAAAGCCGGGACAGGCGCGGGAGGTTAATGAAAAACTGTTTTTT.

This clone appeared a single time. The chain has TRBV19 and TRBJ2-1; 7 positions match TRBD2. Looked up from germline, CDR1 is LNHDA and CDR2 is SQIVND (reference sequence). V lost 3 bases to trimming and J lost 3 bases; unmatched junction nucleotides: 5. The CDR3 contains 15 residues. CDR3 region: CASSIGGRIYNEQFF. The DNA of the CDR3 is TGTGCCAGTAGTATTGGCGGGAGAATCTACAATGAGCAGTTCTTC.

The chain carries TRBV5-6 and TRBJ2-7; the match to TRBD1 covers 7 bases. Germline V gene data show CDR1 as SGHDT and CDR2 as YYEEEE. Trimming at V came to 4 bases and at J to 1 base, leaving 14 bases not matched to a gene. The CDR3 sequence is 17 residues long. The CDR3 protein is CASSLFDGQVRSYEQYF. Here the CDR3 DNA reads TGTGCCAGCAGCCTCTTTGACGGACAGGTGCGTTCCTACGAGCAGTACTTC. The whole variable domain, filled in from reference TRBV5-6 and TRBJ2-7, reads DAGVTQSPTHLIKTRGQQVTLRCSPKSGHDTVSWYQQALGQGPQFIFQYYEEEERQRGNFPDRFSGHQFPNYSSELNVNALLLGDSALYLCASSLFDGQVRSYEQYFGPGTRLTVT.

This chain connects TRBV28 to TRBJ2-7; 9 bases agree with TRBD2. Per germline, CDR1 MDHEN and CDR2 SYDVKM. The CDR3 has 14 residues. Losses at the gene ends were 7 bases for V and 0 bases for J; bases not matched to a gene: 4. The CDR3 nucleotides read TGTGCCAGCATTGATAGCGGGAGCTCCTACGAGCAGTACTTC. This codes for CASIDSGSSYEQYF.

The chain uses TRBV5-1 and TRBJ2-3; the match to TRBD1 covers 7 bases. There are 14 residues in the CDR3. V dropped 5 bases and J dropped 3; count of bases not matched to a gene: 6. CDR1 is SGHRS, CDR2 YFSETQ, per germline. CDR3 protein: CASRRQGETDTQYF. CDR3 nucleotides: TGCGCCAGCAGGCGGCAGGGGGAGACAGATACGCAGTATTTT.

This clone was seen a handful of times. Other DNA sequences in the sample encode the same CDR3. This rearrangement joins TRBV28 to TRBJ1-1, with D unclear. This CDR3 is built from 13 residues. From germline, CDR1 is MDHEN and CDR2 SYDVKM. V was shortened by 5 bases and J by 2 bases, with 9 bases between the two germline ends. DNA for the CDR3: TGTGCCAGCAGTCCACTATTAAACACTGAAGCTTTCTTT. It yields the protein CASSPLLNTEAFF.

This sequence joins TRBV29-1 and TRBJ2-2, with 7 bases fitting TRBD1. The CDR3 extends over 13 amino acids. Germline loops: CDR1 SQVTM, CDR2 ANQGSEA. Trimming cost V 8 bases and J 4 bases; bases outside gene matches: 7. This CDR3 is CSTRTGGTGELFF. The CDR3, as DNA: TGCAGCACCCGGACAGGAGGCACCGGGGAGCTGTTTTTT.